The clone carrying this TCR beta chain has only a few counts. The data are from a study of blood T cell repertoires in COVID-19. Looking at the study overall: The United States, Italy and Spain supplied acute and convalescent COVID-19 samples. In each case, the material was cDNA or gDNA derived from T cells, B-cell-depleted T cells, or PBMCs.

How the authors handled the data: For nucleated cells, counts were estimated from reference gene primer amplification. Clones were read by immunoSEQ multiplex PCR, and TCRdb kept only the in-frame ones, dropping some. D and trimming come from the DNA, and the V and J calls and clone size come from that table. The table has about 130,000 clones, over 70% seen once; the top ten hold about 3.8%. This CDR3 comprises 13 residues. The germline V gene has CDR1 SGHNT and CDR2 YYREEE (reference sequence). Trimming removed 2 bases at V and 5 bases at J, with 10 bases between. The sequence was collected from a woman in her forties or fifties with acute or convalescent COVID-19. The genes are TRBV5-4 and TRBJ2-5; TRBD1 might be the D (6 bases). Sequencing input: peripheral blood. The CDR3 DNA is TGTGCCAGCAGCTTAAACAGGGAGGAGACCCAGTACTTC. Its translation: CASSLNREETQYF. The full variable domain, its missing parts supplied by reference TRBV5-4 and TRBJ2-5, is ETGVTQSPTHLIKTRGQQVTLRCSSQSGHNTVSWYQQALGQGPQFIFQYYREEENGRGNFPPRFSGLQFPNYSSELNVNALELDDSALYLCASSLNREETQYFGPGTRLLVL.